This is a list of T cell receptor beta chains from one sample in a study of cytomegalovirus exposure and HLA in healthy donors. Using immunoSEQ multiplex PCR, the repertoire was profiled, and TCRdb retains in-frame clones only, with some absent. The table has approximately 140,000 clones, 78% seen once. Sequences were obtained from PBMCs. Receptors originate from a woman aged 35 to 49 in good health and CMV-seropositive. CDR3s include the opening cysteine and the closing phenylalanine or tryptophan. The D gene is left open where the match is weak. Part of the rows lack a size; the others show once, few, many or a class for expanded clones.

D	J	V	size	DNA	CDR3
TRBD2	TRBJ2-7	TRBV7-8	.	TGTGCCAGCAGCCACAATAGGCTAGCGGGCGGAAGGGGGCAGTACTTC	CASSHNRLAGGRGQYF
TRBD2	TRBJ2-1	TRBV9	few	TGTGCCAGCAGCGTACGCCCTAGCGGGACGGCAGGTGAGCAGTTCTTC	CASSVRPSGTAGEQFF
.	TRBJ2-7	TRBV7-9	.	TGTTCCAGCAGCGCACAGGGTGGAGGCTTCTACGAGCAGTACTTC	CSSSAQGGGFYEQYF
.	TRBJ2-1	TRBV7-8	.	TGTGCCAGCAGCTTAGTCATCGGGGAATCCTACAATGAGCAGTTCTTC	CASSLVIGESYNEQFF
.	TRBJ2-1	TRBV28	.	TGTGCCAGCAGTTTACAGTACAATGAGCAGTTCTTC	CASSLQYNEQFF
.	TRBJ1-1	TRBV5-5	.	TGTGCCAGCAGCTGGGCTTGGTCTGAAGCTTTCTTT	CASSWAWSEAFF
.	TRBJ1-1	TRBV5-1	.	TGCGCCAGCAGCTTGGTTGGAGGGGATGGTACTGAAGCTTTCTTT	CASSLVGGDGTEAFF
TRBD1	TRBJ1-2	TRBV11-2	.	TGTGCCAGCAGCTTAGCGGGCAGGGGGACGTTCAATGGCTACACCTTC	CASSLAGRGTFNGYTF
.	TRBJ1-1	TRBV2	.	TGTGCCAGCAGTGGGGTCGCAGGGGATACTGAAGCTTTCTTT	CASSGVAGDTEAFF
.	TRBJ2-7	TRBV11-3	.	TGTGCCAGCAGCTTAGTAGGGACTCCCGCCCGCTACGAGCAGTACTTC	CASSLVGTPARYEQYF
.	TRBJ1-4	TRBV15	.	TGTGCCACCAGCAGAGAGAACAGGGAATTTGAAAAACTGTTTTTT	CATSRENREFEKLFF
TRBD2	TRBJ2-1	TRBV9	.	TGTGCCAGCAGCGTAGTTACTAGCGGGATTCATGAGCAGTTCTTC	CASSVVTSGIHEQFF
TRBD2	TRBJ2-1	TRBV5-4	once	TGTGCCAGCAGCTTGCGGGGAGGGGACAATGAGCAGTTCTTC	CASSLRGGDNEQFF
.	TRBJ1-3	TRBV21-1	few	TGTGCCAGTCGACGGGGTAGCTCTGGAAACACCATATATTTT	CASRRGSSGNTIYF
TRBD2	TRBJ2-7	TRBV28	.	TGTGCCAGCTCCACTAGCGGGAGGGGGAAAGCCTACGAGCAGTACTTC	CASSTSGRGKAYEQYF
.	TRBJ2-5	TRBV5-4	.	TGTGCCAGCAGCCCGAGGAGTGGGGAGACCCAGTACTTC	CASSPRSGETQYF